This is a list of T cell receptor beta chains from one sample in a study of early T cells in non-severe SARS-CoV-2 infection. TCRdb ran MiXCR on the 5' RACE reads and lists one entry per CDR3 protein. This sample yields tens of thousands of distinct CDR3 sequences, of which around 8% are seen a single time; about 4.2% belongs to the top ten. Sequencing used whole blood. The receptors shown here come from an adult who was a healthcare worker with PCR-confirmed SARS-CoV-2 infection or an uninfected control (not recorded which). CDR3s include the opening cysteine and the closing phenylalanine or tryptophan. D genes are given only for firm matches. Expanded clones get a size class; other rows say once, few or many, or leave the size out.

TRBV27	TRBJ2-7	-	-	TGTGCCAGCAGTTACTACGAGCAGTACTTC	CASSYYEQYF
TRBV11-1	TRBJ2-7	-	-	TGTGCCAGCAGCTTAGTAGACAGTCCCGCCTACGAGCAGTACTTC	CASSLVDSPAYEQYF
TRBV11-2	TRBJ2-5	many	-	TGTGCCAGCAGTCGGACTTCCTCCCAAGAGACCCAGTACTTC	CASSRTSSQETQYF
TRBV6-4	TRBJ2-2	-	-	TGTGCGTCTAGTTATCAAGGCGGAAACACCGGGGAGCTGTTTTTT	CASSYQGGNTGELFF
TRBV20-1	TRBJ2-1	many	TRBD2	TGCAGTGCTAGGGGACTAGCGGAGTACAATGAGCAGTTCTTC	CSARGLAEYNEQFF
TRBV6-5	TRBJ2-3	many	TRBD2	TGTGCCAGCAGTCTAAGCGGGGGGGCGCAGTATTTT	CASSLSGGAQYF
TRBV5-1	TRBJ1-4	many	TRBD1	TGCGCCAGCAGCTTGGACGCGGACAGGGGGAATGAAAAACTGTTTTTT	CASSLDADRGNEKLFF
TRBV4-1	TRBJ2-1	-	TRBD1	TGCGCCAGCAGCCAACCCGGACAGGGGGCCTGGCAGTTCTTC	CASSQPGQGAWQFF
TRBV18	TRBJ2-1	few	-	TGTGCCAGCTCGGACTACACGAGCTCCTACAATGAGCAGTTCTTC	CASSDYTSSYNEQFF
TRBV12-3/TRBV12-4	TRBJ2-1	few	TRBD2	TGTGCCAGCAGCCAGAGCGGGAGGGCTTCAGGAGAGCAGTTCTTC	CASSQSGRASGEQFF
TRBV3-1	TRBJ1-2	few	-	TGTGCCAGCAGCCAAGTTGCGGCAGGGGTTAATGGCTACACCTTC	CASSQVAAGVNGYTF
TRBV29-1	TRBJ2-5	many	-	TGCAGCGTTGAAGTAGGGTACCAAGAGACCCAGTACTTC	CSVEVGYQETQYF
TRBV12-3/TRBV12-4	TRBJ2-2	many	TRBD2	TGTGCCAGCAGTCCCGCGGGGGTTCGGGTCGGGGAGCTGTTTTTT	CASSPAGVRVGELFF
TRBV20-1	TRBJ2-7	few	-	TGCAGTGCTAGAGACCCCCTCTTGGGGGAGCAGTACTTC	CSARDPLLGEQYF
TRBV5-1	TRBJ2-3	-	-	TGCGCCAGCAGTCAGGGGGGAGATACGCAGTATTTT	CASSQGGDTQYF
TRBV7-9	TRBJ2-5	many	-	TGTGCCAGCAGCTTAAGGCAGGCCGGCGAGACCCAGTACTTC	CASSLRQAGETQYF